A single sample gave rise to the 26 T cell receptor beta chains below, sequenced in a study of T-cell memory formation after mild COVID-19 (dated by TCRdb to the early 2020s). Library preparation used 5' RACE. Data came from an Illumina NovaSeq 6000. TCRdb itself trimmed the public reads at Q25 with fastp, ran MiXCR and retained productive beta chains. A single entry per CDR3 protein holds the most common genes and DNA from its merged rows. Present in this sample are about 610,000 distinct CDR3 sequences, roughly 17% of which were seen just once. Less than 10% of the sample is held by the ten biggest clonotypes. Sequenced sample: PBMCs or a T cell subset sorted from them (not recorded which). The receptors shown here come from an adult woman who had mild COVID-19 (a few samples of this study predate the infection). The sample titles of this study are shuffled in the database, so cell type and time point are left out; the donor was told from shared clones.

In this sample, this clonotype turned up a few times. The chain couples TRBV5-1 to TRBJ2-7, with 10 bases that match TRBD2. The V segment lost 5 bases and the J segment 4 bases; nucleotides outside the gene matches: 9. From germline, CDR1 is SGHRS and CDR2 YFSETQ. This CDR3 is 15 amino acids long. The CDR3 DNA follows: TGCGCCAGCAGTTCCACACTAGCGGGACGGTACGAGCAGTACTTC. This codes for CASSSTLAGRYEQYF.

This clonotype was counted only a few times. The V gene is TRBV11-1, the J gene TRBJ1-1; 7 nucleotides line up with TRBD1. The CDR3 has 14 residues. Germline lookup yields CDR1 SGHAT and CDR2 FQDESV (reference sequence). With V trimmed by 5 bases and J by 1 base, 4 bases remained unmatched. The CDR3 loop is CASSADRRNTEAFF. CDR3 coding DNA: TGTGCCAGCAGCGCGGACAGGAGGAACACTGAAGCTTTCTTT.

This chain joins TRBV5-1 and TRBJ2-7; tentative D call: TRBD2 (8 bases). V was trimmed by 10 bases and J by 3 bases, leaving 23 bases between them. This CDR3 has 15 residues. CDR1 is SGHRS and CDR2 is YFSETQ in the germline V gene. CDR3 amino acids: CASMEGASGFYEQYF. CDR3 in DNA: TGCGCCTCAATGGAGGGGGCTAGCGGGTTCTACGAGCAGTACTTC.

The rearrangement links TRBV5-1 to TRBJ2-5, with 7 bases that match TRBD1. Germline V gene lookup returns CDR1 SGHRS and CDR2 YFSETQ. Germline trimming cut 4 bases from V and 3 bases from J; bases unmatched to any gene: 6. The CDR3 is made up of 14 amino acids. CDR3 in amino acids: CASSPKDREETQYF. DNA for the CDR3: TGCGCCAGCAGCCCCAAAGACAGGGAAGAGACCCAGTACTTC.

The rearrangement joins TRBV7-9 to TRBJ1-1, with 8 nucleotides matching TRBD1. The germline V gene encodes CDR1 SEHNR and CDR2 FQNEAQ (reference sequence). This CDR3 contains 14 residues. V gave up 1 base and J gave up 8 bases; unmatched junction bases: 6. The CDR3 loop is CASSLGGRQGEAFF. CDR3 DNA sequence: TGTGCCAGCAGCTTAGGGGGGAGACAGGGGGAAGCTTTCTTT.

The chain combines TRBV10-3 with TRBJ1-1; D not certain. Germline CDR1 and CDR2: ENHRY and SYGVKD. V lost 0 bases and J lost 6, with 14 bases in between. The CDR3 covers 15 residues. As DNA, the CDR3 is TGTGCCATCAGTGAGTCGGCCCAGTATTACCCTGAAGCTTTCTTT. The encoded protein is CAISESAQYYPEAFF.

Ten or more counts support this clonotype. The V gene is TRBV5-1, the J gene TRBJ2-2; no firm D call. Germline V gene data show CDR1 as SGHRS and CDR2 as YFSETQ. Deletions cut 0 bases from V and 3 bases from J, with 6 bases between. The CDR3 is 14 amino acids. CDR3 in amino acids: CASSLGADTGELFF. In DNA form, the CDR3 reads TGCGCCAGCAGCTTGGGTGCGGACACCGGGGAGCTGTTTTTT.

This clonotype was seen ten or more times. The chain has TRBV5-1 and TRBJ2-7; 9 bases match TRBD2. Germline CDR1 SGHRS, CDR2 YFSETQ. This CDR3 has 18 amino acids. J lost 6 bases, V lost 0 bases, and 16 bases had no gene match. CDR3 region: CASSLGETAGGAPSEQYF. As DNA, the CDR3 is TGCGCCAGCAGCTTGGGAGAGACGGCGGGGGGGGCACCGAGCGAGCAGTACTTC.

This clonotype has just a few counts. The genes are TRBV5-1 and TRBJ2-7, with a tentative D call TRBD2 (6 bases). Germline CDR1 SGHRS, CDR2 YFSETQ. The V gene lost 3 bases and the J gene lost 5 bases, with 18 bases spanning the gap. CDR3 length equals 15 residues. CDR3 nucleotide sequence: TGCGCCAGCAGCTGGACCCCCGGGGAGGCCAACGAGCAGTACTTC. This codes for CASSWTPGEANEQYF.

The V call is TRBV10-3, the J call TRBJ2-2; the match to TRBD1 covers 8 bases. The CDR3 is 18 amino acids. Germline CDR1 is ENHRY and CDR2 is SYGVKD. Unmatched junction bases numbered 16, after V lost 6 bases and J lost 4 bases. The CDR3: CAISTPRTGRSSTGELFF. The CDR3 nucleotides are TGTGCCATCAGCACCCCTCGGACAGGGCGATCGAGCACCGGGGAGCTGTTTTTT.

CDR3 amino acids: CSAVPLDRANHYGYTF. The CDR3 nucleotides are TGCAGTGCTGTCCCCCTGGACAGGGCCAATCACTATGGCTACACCTTC. The chain recombines TRBV20-1 with TRBJ1-2; 8 nucleotides align to TRBD1. The CDR3 loop spans 16 amino acids. Germline V CDR1 and CDR2: DFQATT, SNEGSKA (reference sequence). Trimming removed 5 bases from V and 3 bases from J; junction bases left unmatched: 14.

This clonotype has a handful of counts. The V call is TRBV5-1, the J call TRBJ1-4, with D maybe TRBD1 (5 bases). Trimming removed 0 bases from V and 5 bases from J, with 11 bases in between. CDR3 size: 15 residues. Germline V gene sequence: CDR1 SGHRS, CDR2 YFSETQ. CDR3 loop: CASSLAGRENEKLFF. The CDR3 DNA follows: TGCGCCAGCAGCTTGGCGGGACGGGAAAATGAAAAACTGTTTTTT.

CDR3 amino acids: CASSRGGTNYGYTF. The CDR3 DNA reads TGTGCCAGCAGCAGAGGGGGAACTAACTATGGCTACACCTTC. The rearrangement joins TRBV7-2 to TRBJ1-2; a weak D match, TRBD1 (6 bases). CDR3 length equals 14 residues. V gave up 5 bases and J gave up 0 bases, with 10 bases separating them. Per germline, CDR1 SGHTA and CDR2 FQGNSA.

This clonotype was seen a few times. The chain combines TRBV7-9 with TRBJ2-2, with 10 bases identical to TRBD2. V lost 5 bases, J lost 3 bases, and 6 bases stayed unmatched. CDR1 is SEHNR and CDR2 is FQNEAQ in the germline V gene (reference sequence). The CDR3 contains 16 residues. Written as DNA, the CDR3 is TGTGCCAGCAGCCAACAGACTAGCGGGTACACCGGGGAGCTGTTTTTT. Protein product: CASSQQTSGYTGELFF.

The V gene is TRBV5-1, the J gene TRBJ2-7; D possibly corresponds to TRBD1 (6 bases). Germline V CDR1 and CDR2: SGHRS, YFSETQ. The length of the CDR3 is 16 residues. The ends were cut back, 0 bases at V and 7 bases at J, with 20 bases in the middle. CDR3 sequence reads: CASSLAGSQTQGEQYF. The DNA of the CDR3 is TGCGCCAGCAGCTTGGCAGGATCCCAAACCCAGGGGGAGCAGTACTTC. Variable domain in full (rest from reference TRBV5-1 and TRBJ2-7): KAGVTQTPRYLIKTRGQQVTLSCSPISGHRSVSWYQQTPGQGLQFLFEYFSETQRNKGNFPGRFSGRQFSNSRSEMNVSTLELGDSALYLCASSLAGSQTQGEQYFGPGTRLTVT.

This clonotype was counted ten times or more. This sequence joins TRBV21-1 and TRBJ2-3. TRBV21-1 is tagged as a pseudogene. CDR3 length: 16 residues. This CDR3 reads CASSKPRITSTDTQYF. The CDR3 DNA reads TGTGCCAGCAGCAAACCAAGGATTACTAGCACAGATACGCAGTATTTT.

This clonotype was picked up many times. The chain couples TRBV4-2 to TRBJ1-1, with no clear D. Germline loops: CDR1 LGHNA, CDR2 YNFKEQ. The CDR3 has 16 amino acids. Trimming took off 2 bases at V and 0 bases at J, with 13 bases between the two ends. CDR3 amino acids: CASSQSQTRMNTEAFF. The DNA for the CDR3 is TGTGCCAGCAGCCAATCACAGACCAGGATGAACACTGAAGCTTTCTTT.

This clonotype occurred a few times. CDR3 in DNA: TGTGCCAGCACCCTGTGGCAGGGAGACTATGGCTACACCTTC. Protein: CASTLWQGDYGYTF. The V gene is TRBV6-5, the J gene TRBJ1-2, with D possibly being TRBD1 (5 bases). Trimming left V 7 bases short and J 3 bases short, with 15 bases between. This CDR3 comprises 14 residues. The germline V gene encodes CDR1 MNHEY and CDR2 SVGAGI.

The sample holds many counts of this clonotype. CDR3 sequence reads: CSHRTSGGALYNEQFF. In DNA form, the CDR3 reads TGCAGCCACAGGACTAGCGGGGGGGCCCTCTACAATGAGCAGTTCTTC. The chain couples TRBV20-1 to TRBJ2-1; 15 nucleotides line up with TRBD2. This CDR3 has 16 residues. The germline gives CDR1 DFQATT, CDR2 SNEGSKA (reference sequence).

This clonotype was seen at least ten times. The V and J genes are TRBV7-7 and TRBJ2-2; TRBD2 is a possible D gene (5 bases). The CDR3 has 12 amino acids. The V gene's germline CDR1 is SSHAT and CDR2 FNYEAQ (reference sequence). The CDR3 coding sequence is TGTGCTAGCGTCGTGAACACCGGGGAGCTGTTTTTT. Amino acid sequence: CASVVNTGELFF.

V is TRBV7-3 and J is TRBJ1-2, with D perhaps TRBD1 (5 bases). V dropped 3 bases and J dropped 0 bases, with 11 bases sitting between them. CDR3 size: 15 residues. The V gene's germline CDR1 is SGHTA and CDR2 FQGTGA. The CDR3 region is CASSLGPDSNYGYTF. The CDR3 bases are TGTGCCAGCAGCTTGGGGCCAGACTCTAACTATGGCTACACCTTC. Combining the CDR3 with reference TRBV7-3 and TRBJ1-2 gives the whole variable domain GAGVSQTPSNKVTEKGKYVELRCDPISGHTALYWYRQSLGQGPEFLIYFQGTGAADDSGLPNDRFFAVRPEGSVSTLKIQRTERGDSAVYLCASSLGPDSNYGYTFGSGTRLTVV.

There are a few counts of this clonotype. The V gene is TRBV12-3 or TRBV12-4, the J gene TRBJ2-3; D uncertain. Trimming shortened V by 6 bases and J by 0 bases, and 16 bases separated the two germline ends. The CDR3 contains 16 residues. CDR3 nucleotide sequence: TGTGCCAGCAGCCCACAGACCACCTTAAGCACAGATACGCAGTATTTT. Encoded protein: CASSPQTTLSTDTQYF.

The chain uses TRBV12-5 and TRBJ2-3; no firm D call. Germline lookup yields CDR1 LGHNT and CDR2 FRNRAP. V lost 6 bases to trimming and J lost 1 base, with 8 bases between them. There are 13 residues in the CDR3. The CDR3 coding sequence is TGTGCTAGTGGGAGGTGGGGCACAGATACGCAGTATTTT. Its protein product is CASGRWGTDTQYF. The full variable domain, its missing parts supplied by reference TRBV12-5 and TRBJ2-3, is DARVTQTPRHKVTEMGQEVTMRCQPILGHNTVFWYRQTMMQGLELLAYFRNRAPLDDSGMPKDRFSAEMPDATLATLKIQPSEPRDSAVYFCASGRWGTDTQYFGPGTRLTVL.

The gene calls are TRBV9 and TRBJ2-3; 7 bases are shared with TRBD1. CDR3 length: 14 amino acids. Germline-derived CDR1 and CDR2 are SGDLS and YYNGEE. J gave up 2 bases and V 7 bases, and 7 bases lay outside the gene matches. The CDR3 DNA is TGTGCCAGCGGGACGGGACAGTACACAGATACGCAGTATTTT. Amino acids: CASGTGQYTDTQYF.

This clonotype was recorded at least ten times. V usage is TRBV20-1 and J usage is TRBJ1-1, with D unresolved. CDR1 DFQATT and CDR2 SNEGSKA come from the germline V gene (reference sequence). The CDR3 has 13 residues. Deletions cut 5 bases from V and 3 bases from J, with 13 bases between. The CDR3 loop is CSAPNPEDTEAFF. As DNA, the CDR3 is TGCAGTGCTCCAAACCCCGAGGACACTGAAGCTTTCTTT.

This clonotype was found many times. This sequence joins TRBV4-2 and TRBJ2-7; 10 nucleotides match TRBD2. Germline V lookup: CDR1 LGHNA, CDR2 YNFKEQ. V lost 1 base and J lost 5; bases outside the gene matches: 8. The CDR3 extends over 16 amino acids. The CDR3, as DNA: TGTGCCAGCAGCCAAGCCTTAGCGGGGGGTCTTAACGAGCAGTACTTC. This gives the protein CASSQALAGGLNEQYF.